The rows below give T cell receptor beta chains drawn from one sample of a study of blood T cell repertoires in COVID-19. Profiling relied on immunoSEQ multiplex PCR, and the TCRdb table lists in-frame clones only, not all of them. The sample has approximately 70,000 clones, approximately 91% seen once. Sequencing was done on a sample of peripheral blood. The source is a man aged 50-59 years with COVID-19, enrolled during active disease. Each CDR3 is given with its conserved first and last residue. Fields, in order: V gene, clone size, J gene, CDR3 length, CDR3 protein. Expanded clones get a size class; other rows say once, few or many, or leave the size out.

V: TRBV9
size: NA
J: TRBJ2-2
length: 16
CDR3: CASSVGQGQNTGELFF

V: TRBV7-9
size: few
J: TRBJ1-2
length: 14
CDR3: CASSLNSAGDGYTF

V: TRBV5-1
size: NA
J: TRBJ2-3
length: 15
CDR3: CASSLSRGGTDTQYF

V: TRBV7-2
size: NA
J: TRBJ2-1
length: 15
CDR3: CASSLATSGINEQFF

V: TRBV6-5
size: NA
J: TRBJ1-1
length: 14
CDR3: CASNQHGGRGEAFF

V: TRBV5-6
size: NA
J: TRBJ2-3
length: 16
CDR3: CASSLKTGLIADTQYF

V: TRBV4-2
size: medium-sized
J: TRBJ2-1
length: 14
CDR3: CASSQDIVLNEQFF

V: TRBV4-1
size: NA
J: TRBJ1-2
length: 13
CDR3: CASSHGTGRGYTF

V: TRBV6-2/TRBV6-3
size: NA
J: TRBJ2-7
length: 15
CDR3: CASSYETSGSYEQYF

V: TRBV19
size: NA
J: TRBJ2-2
length: 15
CDR3: CASTLTGDETGELFF

V: TRBV9
size: NA
J: TRBJ1-1
length: 16
CDR3: CASSEPSQGQITEAFF

V: TRBV5-1
size: NA
J: TRBJ2-6
length: 16
CDR3: CASRGQGATGANVLTF

V: TRBV7-9
size: NA
J: TRBJ2-1
length: 14
CDR3: CASSPTSGYNEQFF

V: TRBV28
size: once
J: TRBJ2-4
length: 13
CDR3: CASSKRDRDIQYF

V: TRBV7-9
size: NA
J: TRBJ2-7
length: 15
CDR3: CASSPTGFRIGEQYF

V: TRBV5-5
size: NA
J: TRBJ1-5
length: 17
CDR3: CASSFGPRGPGDQPQHF

V: TRBV30
size: NA
J: TRBJ2-7
length: 13
CDR3: CAWRRDLDGEQYF

V: TRBV6-2/TRBV6-3
size: NA
J: TRBJ1-5
length: 17
CDR3: CASSYSGTEESNQPQHF

V: TRBV6-1
size: NA
J: TRBJ2-6
length: 18
CDR3: CASSEDSGVFSGANVLTF

V: TRBV6-6
size: NA
J: TRBJ2-7
length: 12
CDR3: CASRTTISEQYF

V: TRBV6-1
size: once
J: TRBJ1-2
length: 13
CDR3: CASSESRGDGYTF

V: TRBV29-1
size: NA
J: TRBJ2-5
length: 14
CDR3: CSARDRGGQETQYF

V: TRBV19
size: NA
J: TRBJ2-1
length: 16
CDR3: CASSELGGGRYNEQFF

V: TRBV4-1
size: NA
J: TRBJ2-1
length: 15
CDR3: CASSQEGQGSNEQFF

V: TRBV11-2
size: NA
J: TRBJ2-5
length: 15
CDR3: CASSPGREFEETQYF

V: TRBV29-1
size: NA
J: TRBJ1-6
length: 13
CDR3: CSVAWDTNSPLHF

V: TRBV27
size: NA
J: TRBJ1-1
length: 14
CDR3: CASSPYQVHTEAFF

V: TRBV15
size: once
J: TRBJ2-3
length: 14
CDR3: CATSRLSGADTQYF

V: TRBV5-6
size: NA
J: TRBJ1-4
length: 13
CDR3: CASSFIGGGELFF

V: TRBV7-9
size: NA
J: TRBJ1-1
length: 12
CDR3: CASSLGRTEAFF

V: TRBV21-1
size: NA
J: TRBJ2-3
length: 20
CDR3: CASPKGTSGERGGTQDTQYF

V: TRBV28
size: NA
J: TRBJ1-5
length: 13
CDR3: CASSLGQARPQHF

V: TRBV5-1
size: NA
J: TRBJ1-6
length: 13
CDR3: CASGSSYNSPLHF

V: TRBV28
size: NA
J: TRBJ2-2
length: 16
CDR3: CASSLWQGANTGELFF

V: TRBV5-1
size: NA
J: TRBJ2-3
length: 14
CDR3: CASSLGGATDTQYF

V: TRBV19
size: NA
J: TRBJ1-5
length: 13
CDR3: CASGADRAQPQHF

V: TRBV28
size: NA
J: TRBJ2-7
length: 13
CDR3: CASSGTGLYEQYF

V: TRBV19
size: NA
J: TRBJ1-6
length: 15
CDR3: CASSAESSYNSPLHF

V: TRBV6-6
size: NA
J: TRBJ1-5
length: 15
CDR3: CASSQTGVFNQPQHF

V: TRBV5-6
size: NA
J: TRBJ2-3
length: 12
CDR3: CASSLQGTTQYF

V: TRBV5-1
size: NA
J: TRBJ1-2
length: 12
CDR3: CASSPRDWGYTF